This TCR beta chain was sequenced in a study of blood T cell repertoires in COVID-19. The wider study: Spain, Italy and the United States supplied samples that represented acute and convalescent COVID-19. In each case, the material was cDNA or gDNA derived from T cells, B-cell-depleted T cells, or PBMCs.

Authors' methods: Amplification from reference gene primers served as the basis for estimated nucleated cell counts. This table comes from immunoSEQ multiplex PCR, and its TCRdb copy is limited to in-frame clones, with some not included. The DNA was the basis for D and trimming; V, J and clone size are from that table. The table has 96,000 or so clones, approximately 91% seen once. The sequencing input was peripheral blood. This clonotype was sampled from a woman aged 80 or over with acute or convalescent COVID-19.

The CDR3 reads CASSQDWAGYEQYF. DNA of the CDR3: TGCGCCAGCAGCCAAGATTGGGCGGGCTACGAGCAGTACTTC. The chain combines TRBV4-3 with TRBJ2-7; D possibly corresponds to TRBD2 (5 bases). V lost 0 bases, J lost 3 bases, and 9 bases lay in between. From germline, CDR1 is LGHNA and CDR2 YSLEER. CDR3 size: 14 residues.